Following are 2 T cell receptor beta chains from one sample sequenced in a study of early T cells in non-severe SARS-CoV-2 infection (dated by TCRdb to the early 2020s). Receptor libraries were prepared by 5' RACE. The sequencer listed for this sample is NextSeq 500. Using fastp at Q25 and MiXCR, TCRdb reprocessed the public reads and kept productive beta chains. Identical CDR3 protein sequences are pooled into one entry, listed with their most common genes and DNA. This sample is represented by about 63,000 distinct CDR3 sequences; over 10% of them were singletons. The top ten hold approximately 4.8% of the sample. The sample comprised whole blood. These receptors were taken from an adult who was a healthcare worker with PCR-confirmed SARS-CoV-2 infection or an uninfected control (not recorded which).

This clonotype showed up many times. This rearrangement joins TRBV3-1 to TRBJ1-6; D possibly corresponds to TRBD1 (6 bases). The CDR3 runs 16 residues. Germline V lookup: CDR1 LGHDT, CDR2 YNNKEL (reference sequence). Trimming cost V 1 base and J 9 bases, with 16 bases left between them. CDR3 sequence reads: CASSQVPLRGGSPLHF. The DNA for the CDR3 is TGTGCCAGCAGCCAAGTCCCGCTCAGGGGCGGTTCACCCCTCCACTTT.

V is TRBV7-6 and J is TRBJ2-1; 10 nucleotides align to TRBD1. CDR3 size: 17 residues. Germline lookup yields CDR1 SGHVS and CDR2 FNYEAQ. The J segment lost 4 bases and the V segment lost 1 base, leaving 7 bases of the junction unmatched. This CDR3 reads CASSLEFGTGVYNEQFF. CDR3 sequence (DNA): TGTGCCAGCAGCTTAGAGTTCGGGACAGGGGTATACAATGAGCAGTTCTTC.